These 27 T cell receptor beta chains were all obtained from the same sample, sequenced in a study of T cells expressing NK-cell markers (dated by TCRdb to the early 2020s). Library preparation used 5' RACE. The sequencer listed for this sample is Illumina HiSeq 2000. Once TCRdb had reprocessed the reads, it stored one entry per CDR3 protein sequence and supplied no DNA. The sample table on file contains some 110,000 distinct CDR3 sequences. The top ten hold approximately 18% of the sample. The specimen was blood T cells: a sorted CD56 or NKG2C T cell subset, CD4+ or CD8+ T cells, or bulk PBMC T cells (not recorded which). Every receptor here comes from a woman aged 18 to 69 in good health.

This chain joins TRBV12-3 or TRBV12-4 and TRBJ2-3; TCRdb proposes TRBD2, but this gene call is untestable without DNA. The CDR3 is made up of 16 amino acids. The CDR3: CASSPGTSTGTDTQYF.

Here the CDR3 reads CASSQGGLAGPSSYEQYF. This chain connects TRBV4-2 to TRBJ2-7; TCRdb selects TRBD2, and the lack of DNA leaves this call unchecked. The CDR3 spans 18 residues. Germline lookup yields CDR1 LGHNA and CDR2 YNFKEQ.

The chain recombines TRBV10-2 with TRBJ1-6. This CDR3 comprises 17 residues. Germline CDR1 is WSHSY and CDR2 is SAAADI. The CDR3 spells CASSETGPTLYNSPLHF.

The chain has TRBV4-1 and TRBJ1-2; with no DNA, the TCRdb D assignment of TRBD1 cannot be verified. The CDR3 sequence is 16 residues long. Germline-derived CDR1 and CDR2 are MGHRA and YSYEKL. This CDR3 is CASSQGQGVLVYGYTF.

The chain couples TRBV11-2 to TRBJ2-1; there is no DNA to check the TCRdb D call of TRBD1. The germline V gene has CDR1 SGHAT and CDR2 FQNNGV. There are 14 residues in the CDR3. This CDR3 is CASSLMRGGNEQFF.

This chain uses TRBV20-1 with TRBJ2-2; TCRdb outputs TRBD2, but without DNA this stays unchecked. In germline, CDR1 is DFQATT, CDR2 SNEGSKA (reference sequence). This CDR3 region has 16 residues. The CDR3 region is CSARSSGAPNTGELFF.

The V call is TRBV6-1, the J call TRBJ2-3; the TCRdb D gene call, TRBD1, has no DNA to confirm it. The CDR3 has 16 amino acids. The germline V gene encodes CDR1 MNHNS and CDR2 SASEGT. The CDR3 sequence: CASTPPVPTSSDTQYF.

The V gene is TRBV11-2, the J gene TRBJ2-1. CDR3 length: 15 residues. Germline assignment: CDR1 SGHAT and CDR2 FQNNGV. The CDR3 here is CASSLDSSSYNEQFF.

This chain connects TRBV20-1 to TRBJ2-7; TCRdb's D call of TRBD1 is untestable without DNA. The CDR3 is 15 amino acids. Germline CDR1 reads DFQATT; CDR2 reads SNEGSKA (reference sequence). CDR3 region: CSAPLVGREMSEQYF.

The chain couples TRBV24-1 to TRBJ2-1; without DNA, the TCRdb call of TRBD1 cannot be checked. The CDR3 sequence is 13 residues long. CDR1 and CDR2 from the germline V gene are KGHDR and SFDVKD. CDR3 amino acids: CATSLRGDDEQFF.

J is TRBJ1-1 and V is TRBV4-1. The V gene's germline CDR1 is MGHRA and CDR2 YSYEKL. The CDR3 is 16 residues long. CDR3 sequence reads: CASSPITIGANTEAFF.

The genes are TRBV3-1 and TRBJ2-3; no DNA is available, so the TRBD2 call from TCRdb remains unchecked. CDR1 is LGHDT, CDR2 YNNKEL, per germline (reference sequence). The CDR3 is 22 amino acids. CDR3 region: CASSQGPPGQNSGTSVRDTQYF.

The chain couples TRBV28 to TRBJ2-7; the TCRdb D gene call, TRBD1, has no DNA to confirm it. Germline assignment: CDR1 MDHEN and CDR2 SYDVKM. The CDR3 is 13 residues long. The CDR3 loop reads CASSEPGDYEQYF. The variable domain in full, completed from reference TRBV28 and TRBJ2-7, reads DVKVTQSSRYLVKRTGEKVFLECVQDMDHENMFWYRQDPGLGLRLIYFSYDVKMKEKGDIPEGYSVSREKKERFSLILESASTNQTSMYLCASSEPGDYEQYFGPGTRLTVT.

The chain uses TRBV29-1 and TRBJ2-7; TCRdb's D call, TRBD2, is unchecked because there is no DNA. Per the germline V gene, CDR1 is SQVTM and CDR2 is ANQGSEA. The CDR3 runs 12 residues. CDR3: CSVRSGNYEQYF.

The chain's CDR3 is CASSSFFSGNTIYF. This sequence joins TRBV12-3 or TRBV12-4 and TRBJ1-3. This CDR3 comprises 14 residues.

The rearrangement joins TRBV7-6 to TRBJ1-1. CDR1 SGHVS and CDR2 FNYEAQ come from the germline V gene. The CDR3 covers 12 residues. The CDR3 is CASSSYNTEAFF.

Here the CDR3 reads CSARDTGLASTGELFF. The genes are TRBV20-1 and TRBJ2-2; the D gene TCRdb calls, TRBD2, cannot be checked with no DNA. CDR1 is DFQATT and CDR2 is SNEGSKA in the germline V gene (reference sequence). This CDR3 is built from 16 residues.

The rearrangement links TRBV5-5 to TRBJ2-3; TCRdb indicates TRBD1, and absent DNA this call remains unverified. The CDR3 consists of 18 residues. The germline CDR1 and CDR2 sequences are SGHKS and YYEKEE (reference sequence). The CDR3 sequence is CASSLIIAVEGALHTQYF.

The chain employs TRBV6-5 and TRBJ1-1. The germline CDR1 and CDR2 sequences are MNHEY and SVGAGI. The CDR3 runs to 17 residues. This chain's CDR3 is CASSYGGGGPPNTEAFF.

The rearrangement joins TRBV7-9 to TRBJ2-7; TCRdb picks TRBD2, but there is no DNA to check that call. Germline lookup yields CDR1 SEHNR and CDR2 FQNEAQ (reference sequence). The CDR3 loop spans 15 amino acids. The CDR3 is CASSLPAIPGYEQYF.

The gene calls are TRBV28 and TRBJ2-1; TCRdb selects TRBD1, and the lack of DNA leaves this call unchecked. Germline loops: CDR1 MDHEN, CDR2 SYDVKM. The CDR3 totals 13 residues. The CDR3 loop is CASSSGAGQEQFF.

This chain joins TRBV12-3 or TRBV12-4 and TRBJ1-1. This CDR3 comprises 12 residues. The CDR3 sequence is CASSPMNTEAFF.

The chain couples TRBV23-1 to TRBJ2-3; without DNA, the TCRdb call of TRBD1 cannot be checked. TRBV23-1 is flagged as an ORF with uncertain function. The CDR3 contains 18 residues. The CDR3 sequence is CASRPPRMGSDRADTQYF.

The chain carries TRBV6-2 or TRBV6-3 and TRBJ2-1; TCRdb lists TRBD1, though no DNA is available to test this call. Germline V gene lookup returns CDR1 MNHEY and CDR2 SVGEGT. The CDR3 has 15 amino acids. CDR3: CATASGGVSYNEQFF.

CDR3 amino acids: CASSLGDTFNQPQHF. The rearrangement links TRBV9 to TRBJ1-5; TCRdb outputs TRBD1, but without DNA this stays unchecked. Germline CDR1 reads SGDLS; CDR2 reads YYNGEE. This CDR3 has 15 amino acids. The whole variable domain, remainder taken from reference TRBV9 and TRBJ1-5, is DSGVTQTPKHLITATGQRVTLRCSPRSGDLSVYWYQQSLDQGLQFLIQYYNGEERAKGNILERFSAQQFPDLHSELNLSSLELGDSALYFCASSLGDTFNQPQHFGDGTRLSIL.

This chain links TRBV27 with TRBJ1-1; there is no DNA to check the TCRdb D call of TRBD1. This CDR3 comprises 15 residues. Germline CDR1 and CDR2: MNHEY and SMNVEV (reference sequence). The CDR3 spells CASSLSDRANTEAFF.

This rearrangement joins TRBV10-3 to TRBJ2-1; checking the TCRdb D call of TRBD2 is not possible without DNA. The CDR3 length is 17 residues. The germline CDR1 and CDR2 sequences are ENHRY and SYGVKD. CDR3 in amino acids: CAISEPQLAGGYNEQFF.